The source of this T cell receptor (beta chain) is a study of control samples from healthy donors and cancer patients. Clones were read by immunoSEQ multiplex PCR, and TCRdb kept only the in-frame ones, dropping some. The table lists about 180,000 clones, around 90% of them singletons. The TCR comes from a man younger than 45 in good health. Sequencing was carried out using blood.

In DNA, the CDR3 is TGTGCCAGCAGCTCCCCCTTGACGGGCGATGGCTACACCTTC. Translating gives CASSSPLTGDGYTF. The chain carries TRBV5-4 and TRBJ1-2; no clear D gene. The CDR3 covers 14 residues. V was trimmed by 3 bases and J by 6 bases, leaving 15 bases between them. Germline CDR1 reads SGHNT; CDR2 reads YYREEE (reference sequence).